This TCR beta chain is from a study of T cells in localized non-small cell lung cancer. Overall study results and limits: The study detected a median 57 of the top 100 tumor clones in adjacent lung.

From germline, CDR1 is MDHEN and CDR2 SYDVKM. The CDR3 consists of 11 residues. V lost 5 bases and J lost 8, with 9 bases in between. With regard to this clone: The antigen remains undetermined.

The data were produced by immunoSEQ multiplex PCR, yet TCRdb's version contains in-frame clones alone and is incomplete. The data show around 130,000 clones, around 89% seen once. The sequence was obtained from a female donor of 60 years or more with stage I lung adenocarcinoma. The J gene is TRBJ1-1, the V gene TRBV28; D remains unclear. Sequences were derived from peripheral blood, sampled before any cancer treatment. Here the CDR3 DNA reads TGTGCCAGCAGTGTGGCAACAGAAGCTTTCTTT. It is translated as CASSVATEAFF.